What follows are 16 T cell receptor beta chains derived from one specimen sequenced in a study of CD8 T cells in Susac syndrome. Reverse transcription of about 0.5 to 1 ug RNA was performed with random hexamers. Using its own MiXCR run on the immunoSEQ multiplex PCR reads, TCRdb lists one record per CDR3 protein. The data hold roughly 140,000 distinct CDR3 sequences, with 94% observed a single time. What was sequenced was CD8+ T cells from PBMCs. These receptors came from a human donor in good health.

This sequence joins TRBV5-1 and TRBJ2-1; 7 bases fit TRBD2. This CDR3 comprises 13 residues. V lost 0 bases to trimming and J lost 8 bases; unmatched junction nucleotides: 2. Germline V gives CDR1 SGHRS, CDR2 YFSETQ. Written as DNA, the CDR3 is TGCGCCAGCAGCTTGGGCGGGAGCGATGAGCAGTTCTTC. Its translation is CASSLGGSDEQFF.

This sequence joins TRBV4-1 and TRBJ1-5; tentatively, D is TRBD1 (6 bases). The CDR3 is 14 residues long. Germline assignment: CDR1 MGHRA and CDR2 YSYEKL. V was cut by 2 bases and J by 5 bases, with 10 bases left in between. The CDR3 reads CASSQTGTDQPQHF. The CDR3 region has the DNA TGCGCCAGCAGCCAAACAGGGACCGATCAGCCCCAGCATTTT.

J is TRBJ2-5 and V is TRBV6-5, with 7 nucleotides matching TRBD1. The CDR3 sequence is 13 residues long. Germline V gene sequence: CDR1 MNHEY, CDR2 SVGAGI. V lost 5 bases, J lost 3 bases, and 3 bases stayed unmatched. The CDR3 DNA reads TGTGCCAGCAGTACCGGGACAGAAGAGACCCAGTACTTC. This encodes CASSTGTEETQYF.

The chain combines TRBV9 with TRBJ1-2; TRBD1 agrees at 7 bases. V shed 3 bases and J 5 bases; nucleotides not matched to a gene: 13. The CDR3 is made up of 16 amino acids. Germline CDR1 and CDR2: SGDLS and YYNGEE. Here the CDR3 reads CASSDPDREAGYGYTF. The CDR3 nucleotides read TGTGCCAGCAGCGACCCCGACAGGGAAGCAGGGTATGGCTACACCTTC.

The chain links TRBV27 to TRBJ1-2; no clear D gene. CDR3 size: 15 residues. From germline, CDR1 is MNHEY and CDR2 SMNVEV (reference sequence). Trimming took 0 bases from V and 7 from J, leaving 15 bases between them. The DNA of the CDR3 is TGTGCCAGCAGTTTATCGGGGATCTCGGCGGGTGGCTACACCTTC. Its protein is CASSLSGISAGGYTF.

The J gene is TRBJ2-7, the V gene TRBV28; D gene unclear. The V end lost 7 bases, the J end lost 2 bases, and 9 bases lay between the germline ends. This CDR3 spans 12 amino acids. The V gene's germline CDR1 is MDHEN and CDR2 SYDVKM. The CDR3 nucleotides read TGTGCCAGCAAACACCTAACCTACGAGCAGTACTTC. It is translated as CASKHLTYEQYF.

The chain has TRBV5-4 and TRBJ2-5, with D perhaps given as TRBD1 or TRBD2 (5 bases each). V shed 0 bases and J shed 5 bases, with 14 bases lying between them. This CDR3 region has 15 residues. CDR1 is SGHNT, CDR2 YYREEE, per germline (reference sequence). The CDR3 spells CASSLAEVGVETQYF. CDR3 in DNA: TGTGCCAGCAGCTTGGCCGAGGTGGGGGTTGAGACCCAGTACTTC.

V and J are TRBV7-3 and TRBJ2-3, with TRBD2 identical over 9 bases. The ends lost 4 bases at V and 1 base at J; junction bases unmatched: 0. The CDR3 length is 14 residues. In germline, CDR1 is SGHTA, CDR2 FQGTGA. The CDR3 is CASSWTSGTDTQYF. Here the CDR3 DNA reads TGTGCCAGCAGCTGGACTAGCGGCACAGATACGCAGTATTTT.

V usage is TRBV3-1 and J usage is TRBJ2-1; 10 positions match TRBD2. CDR1 LGHDT and CDR2 YNNKEL come from the germline V gene (reference sequence). V dropped 4 bases and J dropped 7; count of bases not matched to a gene: 10. CDR3 size: 16 residues. The CDR3 loop reads CASSPTALLAGNEQFF. CDR3 nucleotides: TGTGCCAGCAGCCCAACCGCGTTACTAGCGGGGAATGAGCAGTTCTTC.

This clonotype was picked up a small number of times. The chain uses TRBV6-1 and TRBJ2-7, with D uncertain. The CDR3 consists of 15 residues. Deletions cut 6 bases from V and 4 bases from J, with 19 bases between. Germline V gene lookup returns CDR1 MNHNS and CDR2 SASEGT. CDR3 coding DNA: TGTGCCAGCAGCGCCACCCAGGCCCCCGGGTACGAGCAGTACTTC. Translation: CASSATQAPGYEQYF.

In its sample, this clonotype was seen a few times. This rearrangement joins TRBV24-1 to TRBJ1-5, with D perhaps TRBD1 (6 bases). CDR3 length: 14 amino acids. Germline V lookup: CDR1 KGHDR, CDR2 SFDVKD. V lost 4 bases and J 4 bases, leaving 10 bases between the germline ends. CDR3 residues: CATSDGQLNQPQHF. The CDR3, as DNA: TGTGCCACCAGTGACGGACAGCTGAATCAGCCCCAGCATTTT.

The chain couples TRBV20-1 to TRBJ2-7; 10 positions match TRBD2. J lost 5 bases, V lost 4 bases, and 5 bases had no gene match. The CDR3 sequence is 13 residues long. Germline assignment: CDR1 DFQATT and CDR2 SNEGSKA (reference sequence). CDR3 residues: CSATGLAAHEQYF. Written as DNA, the CDR3 is TGCAGTGCTACCGGACTAGCGGCTCACGAGCAGTACTTC.

This rearrangement joins TRBV5-1 to TRBJ1-2, with 7 bases matching TRBD1. The J segment lost 6 bases and the V segment lost 3 bases, leaving 2 bases of the junction unmatched. The germline CDR1 and CDR2 sequences are SGHRS and YFSETQ. The CDR3 contains 12 residues. CDR3 region: CASSWTGNGYTF. Here the CDR3 DNA reads TGCGCCAGCAGCTGGACAGGAAATGGCTACACCTTC.

This chain joins TRBV7-2 and TRBJ2-1; D tentatively fits TRBD1 or TRBD2 (5 bases each). Between the trimmed V and J ends, which lost 1 base and 1 base, there was a span of 11 bases. CDR1 SGHTA and CDR2 FQGNSA come from the germline V gene. The CDR3 length is 16 residues. DNA of the CDR3: TGTGCCAGCAGCTTAGTAGAGGGGCAATCCTACAATGAGCAGTTCTTC. It yields the protein CASSLVEGQSYNEQFF.

The chain combines TRBV20-1 with TRBJ2-1; D possibly corresponds to TRBD2 (6 bases). The CDR3 length is 14 residues. V was trimmed by 3 bases and J by 5 bases, leaving 14 bases between them. From germline, CDR1 is DFQATT and CDR2 SNEGSKA (reference sequence). The DNA of the CDR3 is TGCAGTGCTAGGGGACTTGGGGCCGACAATGAGCAGTTCTTC. Translation: CSARGLGADNEQFF.

The chain is built from TRBV23-1 and TRBJ2-1, with D unresolved. TRBV23-1 is identified as an open reading frame with a role that is uncertain. There are 13 residues in the CDR3. Trimming removed 1 base at V and 5 bases at J, with 6 bases between. CDR3 residues: CASSQYVDNEQFF. The CDR3 DNA reads as TGCGCCAGCAGTCAATATGTCGACAATGAGCAGTTCTTC.